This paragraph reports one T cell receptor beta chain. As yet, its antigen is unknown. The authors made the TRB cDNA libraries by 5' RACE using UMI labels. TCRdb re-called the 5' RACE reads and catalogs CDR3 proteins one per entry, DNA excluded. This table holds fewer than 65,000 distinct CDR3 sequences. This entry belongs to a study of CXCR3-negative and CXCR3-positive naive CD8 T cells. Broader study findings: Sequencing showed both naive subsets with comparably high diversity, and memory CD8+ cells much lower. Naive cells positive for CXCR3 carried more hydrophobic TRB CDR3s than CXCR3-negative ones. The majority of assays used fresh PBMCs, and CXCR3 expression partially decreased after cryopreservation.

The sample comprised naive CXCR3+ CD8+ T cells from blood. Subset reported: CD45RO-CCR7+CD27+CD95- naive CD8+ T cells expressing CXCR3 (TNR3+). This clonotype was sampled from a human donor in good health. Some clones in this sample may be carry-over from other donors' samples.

CDR3: CSARGSGITEAFF. The J gene is TRBJ1-1, the V gene TRBV20-1. Germline V CDR1 and CDR2: DFQATT, SNEGSKA (reference sequence). CDR3 size: 13 residues.